This TCR beta chain stems from a study of glioma-infiltrating T cells after dendritic cell vaccination. Study-level information: Treatment, given 2003 to 2012, was autologous tumor lysate-pulsed dendritic cell vaccination.

General observations from the study: Estimated pretreatment TIL content predicted outcome after dendritic cell vaccination.

As to this clone: Antigen specificity is unknown.

Trimming took 4 bases from V and 4 from J; bases not matched to a gene: 1. The CDR3 contains 12 residues. The germline gives CDR1 GTSNPN, CDR2 SVGIG (reference sequence). Regarding time point: after dendritic cell vaccination, including at tumor progression/relapse. Patients had residual fresh-frozen tumor tissue and more than two years of survival data. Primers: 60 V beta forward and 13 J beta reverse. The data were produced by immunoSEQ multiplex PCR, yet TCRdb's version contains in-frame clones alone and is incomplete. This table holds 99,000 or so clones, around 80% found once. This chain uses TRBV30 with TRBJ2-7, with 10 bases matching TRBD2. This receptor was obtained from a human donor with glioblastoma. The material was blood, obtained after dendritic cell vaccination. In nucleotides, the CDR3 is TGTGCCTGGACTAGCGGGGGTTACGAGCAGTACTTC. It encodes CAWTSGGYEQYF.